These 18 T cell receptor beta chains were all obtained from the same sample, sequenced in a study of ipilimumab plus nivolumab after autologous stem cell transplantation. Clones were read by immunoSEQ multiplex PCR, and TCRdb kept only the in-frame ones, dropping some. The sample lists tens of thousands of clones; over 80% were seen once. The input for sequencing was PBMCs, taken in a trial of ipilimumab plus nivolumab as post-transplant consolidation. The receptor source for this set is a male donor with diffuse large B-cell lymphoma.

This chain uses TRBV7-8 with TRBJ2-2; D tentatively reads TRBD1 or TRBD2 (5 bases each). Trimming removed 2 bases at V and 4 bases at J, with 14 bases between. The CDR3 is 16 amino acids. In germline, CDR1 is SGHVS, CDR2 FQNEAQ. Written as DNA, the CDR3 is TGTGCCAGCAGCTTAAGGTCCGGGACGGTCACCGGGGAGCTGTTTTTT. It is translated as CASSLRSGTVTGELFF.

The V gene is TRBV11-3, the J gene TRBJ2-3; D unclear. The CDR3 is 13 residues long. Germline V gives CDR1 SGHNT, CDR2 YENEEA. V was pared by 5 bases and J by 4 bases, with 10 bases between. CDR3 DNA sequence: TGTGCCAGCAGCCCCCAGTCCTCAGATACGCAGTATTTT. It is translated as CASSPQSSDTQYF.

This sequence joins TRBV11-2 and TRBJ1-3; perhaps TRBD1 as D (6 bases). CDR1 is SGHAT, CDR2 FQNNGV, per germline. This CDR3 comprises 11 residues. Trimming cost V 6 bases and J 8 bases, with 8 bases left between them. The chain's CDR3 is CASSQGYTIYF. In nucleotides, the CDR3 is TGTGCCAGCAGTCAGGGGTACACCATATATTTT.

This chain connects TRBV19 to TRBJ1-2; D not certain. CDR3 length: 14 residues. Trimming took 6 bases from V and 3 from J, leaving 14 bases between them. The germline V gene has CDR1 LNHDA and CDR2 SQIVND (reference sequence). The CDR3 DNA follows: TGTGCCAGTAGCGAGACACTACAAGACTATGGCTACACCTTC. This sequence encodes CASSETLQDYGYTF.

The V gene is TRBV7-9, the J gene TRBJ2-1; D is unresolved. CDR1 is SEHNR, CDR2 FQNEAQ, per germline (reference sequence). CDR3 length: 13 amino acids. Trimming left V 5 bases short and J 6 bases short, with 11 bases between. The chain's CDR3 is CASSEPYPNEQFF. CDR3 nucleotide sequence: TGTGCCAGCAGCGAACCATACCCCAATGAGCAGTTCTTC.

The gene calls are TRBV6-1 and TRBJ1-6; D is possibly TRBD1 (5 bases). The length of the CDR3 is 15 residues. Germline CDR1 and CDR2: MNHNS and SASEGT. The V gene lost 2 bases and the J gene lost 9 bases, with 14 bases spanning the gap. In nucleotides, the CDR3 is TGTGCCAGCAGTGAATTGGCAGGGATAGTTTCACCCCTCCACTTT. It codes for CASSELAGIVSPLHF.

The CDR3, as DNA: TGTGCCAGCAGCTTAGATTCACCCTCTGGAAACACCATATATTTT. Its translation is CASSLDSPSGNTIYF. The rearrangement uses TRBV11-2 and TRBJ1-3; unclear D gene. The CDR3 totals 15 residues. V was shortened by 0 bases and J by 0 bases, with 6 bases between the two germline ends. In germline, CDR1 is SGHAT, CDR2 FQNNGV.

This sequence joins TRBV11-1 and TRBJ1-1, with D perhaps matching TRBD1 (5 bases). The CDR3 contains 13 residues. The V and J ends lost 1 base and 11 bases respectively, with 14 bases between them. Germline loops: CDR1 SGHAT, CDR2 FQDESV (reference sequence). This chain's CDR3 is CASSLVYGREAFF. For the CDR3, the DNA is TGTGCCAGCAGCTTAGTGTACGGCAGGGAGGCTTTCTTT. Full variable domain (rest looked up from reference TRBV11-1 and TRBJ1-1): EAEVAQSPRYKITEKSQAVAFWCDPISGHATLYWYRQILGQGPELLVQFQDESVVDDSQLPKDRFSAERLKGVDSTLKIQPAELGDSAMYLCASSLVYGREAFFGQGTRLTVV.

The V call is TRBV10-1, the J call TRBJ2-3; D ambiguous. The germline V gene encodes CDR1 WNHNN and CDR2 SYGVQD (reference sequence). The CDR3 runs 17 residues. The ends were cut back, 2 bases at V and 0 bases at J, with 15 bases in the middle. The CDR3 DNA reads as TGCGCCAGCAGTGAGAACTTGGGTGGCGGAAGCACAGATACGCAGTATTTT. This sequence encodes CASSENLGGGSTDTQYF.

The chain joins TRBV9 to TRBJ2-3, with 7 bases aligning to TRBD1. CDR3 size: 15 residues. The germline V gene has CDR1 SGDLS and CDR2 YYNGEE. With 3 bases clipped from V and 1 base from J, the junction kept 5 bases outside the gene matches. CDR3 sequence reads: CASSADRVRTDTQYF. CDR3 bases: TGTGCCAGCAGCGCCGACAGGGTCCGCACAGATACGCAGTATTTT.

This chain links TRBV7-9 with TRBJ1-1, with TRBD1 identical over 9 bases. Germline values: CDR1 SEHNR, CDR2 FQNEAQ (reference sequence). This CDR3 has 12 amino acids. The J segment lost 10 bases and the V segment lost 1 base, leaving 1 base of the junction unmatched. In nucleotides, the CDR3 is TGTGCCAGCAGCTTAGACAGGGGGCGAGCTTTCTTT. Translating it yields CASSLDRGRAFF.

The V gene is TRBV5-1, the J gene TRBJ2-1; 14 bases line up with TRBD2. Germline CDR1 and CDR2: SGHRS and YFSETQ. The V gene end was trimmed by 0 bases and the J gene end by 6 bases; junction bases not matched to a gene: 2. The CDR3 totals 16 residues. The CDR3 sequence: CASSLVTSGGANEQFF. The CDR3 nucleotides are TGCGCCAGCAGCTTGGTGACTAGCGGGGGGGCCAATGAGCAGTTCTTC.

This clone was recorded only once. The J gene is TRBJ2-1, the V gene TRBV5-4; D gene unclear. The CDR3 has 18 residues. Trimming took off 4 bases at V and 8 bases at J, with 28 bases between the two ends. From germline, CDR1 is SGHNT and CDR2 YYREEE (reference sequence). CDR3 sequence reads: CASSPQQVATFLNDEQFF. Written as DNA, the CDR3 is TGTGCCAGCAGCCCGCAGCAGGTGGCGACCTTTTTGAACGATGAGCAGTTCTTC.

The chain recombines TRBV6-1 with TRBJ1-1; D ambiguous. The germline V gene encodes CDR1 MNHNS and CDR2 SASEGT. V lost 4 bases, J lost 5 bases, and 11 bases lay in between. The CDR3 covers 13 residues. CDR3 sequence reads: CASSGDGETEAFF. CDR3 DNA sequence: TGTGCCAGCAGTGGAGATGGGGAAACTGAAGCTTTCTTT.

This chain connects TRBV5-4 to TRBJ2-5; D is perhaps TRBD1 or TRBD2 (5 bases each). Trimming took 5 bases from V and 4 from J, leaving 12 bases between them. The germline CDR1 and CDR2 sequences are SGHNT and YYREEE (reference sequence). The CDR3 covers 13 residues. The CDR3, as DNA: TGTGCCAGCAGACGGGACCAGGTAGAGACCCAGTACTTC. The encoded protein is CASRRDQVETQYF.

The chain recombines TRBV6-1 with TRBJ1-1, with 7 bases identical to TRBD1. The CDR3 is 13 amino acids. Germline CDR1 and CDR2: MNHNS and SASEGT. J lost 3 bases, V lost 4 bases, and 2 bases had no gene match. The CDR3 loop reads CASSAGGDTEAFF. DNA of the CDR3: TGTGCCAGCAGTGCAGGGGGGGACACTGAAGCTTTCTTT.

The CDR3 DNA follows: TGTGCCAGCAGGGCGGACGGGCAAGAGACCCAGTACTTC. Translation gives CASRADGQETQYF. The V and J genes are TRBV2 and TRBJ2-5; D is ambiguous. The V end lost 6 bases, the J end lost 2 bases, and 10 bases lay between the germline ends. Germline V gene data show CDR1 as SNHLY and CDR2 as FYNNEI. CDR3 size: 13 residues.

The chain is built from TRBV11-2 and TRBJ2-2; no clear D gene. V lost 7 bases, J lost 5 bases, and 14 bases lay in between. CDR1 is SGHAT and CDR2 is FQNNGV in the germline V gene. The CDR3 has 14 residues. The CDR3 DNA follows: TGTGCCAGCACGCGTCGTGGCGGTACCGGGGAGCTGTTTTTT. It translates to CASTRRGGTGELFF.